This T cell receptor beta chain was identified in a study of cytomegalovirus exposure and HLA in healthy donors. Study-level information: An earlier analysis identified some 110 million unique TCR beta sequences in 150 million to 200 million T cells. A data release that came early held approximately 85 million unique TCRs from HLA-typed donors.

Of note for this clone: Its antigen is unknown.

Study-wide points: Listed as cytomegalovirus-associated were 150 to 200 TCR beta chains. An analysis was carried out at a later point. It showed that HLA-associated TCR beta chains were more clonally expanded than equally common non-associated chains.

Germline-derived CDR1 and CDR2 are LNHDA and SQIVND (reference sequence). The CDR3 totals 15 residues. The ends lost 5 bases at V and 6 bases at J; junction bases unmatched: 10. 60 Vbeta and 13 Jbeta primers were used in PCR. Repertoires were generated with immunoSEQ multiplex PCR, while TCRdb's copy carries only in-frame clones and drops some. The sample contains over 150,000 clones, 75% of which appear only once. The clonotype comes from a man aged 18 to 29 in good health and CMV-seronegative. What was sequenced was PBMCs. This sequence joins TRBV19 and TRBJ2-7; 10 positions agree with TRBD2. CDR3 nucleotides: TGTGCCAGTAGTGATCTAGCGGGAGCGGGCGCCGAGCAGTACTTC. Protein product: CASSDLAGAGAEQYF.